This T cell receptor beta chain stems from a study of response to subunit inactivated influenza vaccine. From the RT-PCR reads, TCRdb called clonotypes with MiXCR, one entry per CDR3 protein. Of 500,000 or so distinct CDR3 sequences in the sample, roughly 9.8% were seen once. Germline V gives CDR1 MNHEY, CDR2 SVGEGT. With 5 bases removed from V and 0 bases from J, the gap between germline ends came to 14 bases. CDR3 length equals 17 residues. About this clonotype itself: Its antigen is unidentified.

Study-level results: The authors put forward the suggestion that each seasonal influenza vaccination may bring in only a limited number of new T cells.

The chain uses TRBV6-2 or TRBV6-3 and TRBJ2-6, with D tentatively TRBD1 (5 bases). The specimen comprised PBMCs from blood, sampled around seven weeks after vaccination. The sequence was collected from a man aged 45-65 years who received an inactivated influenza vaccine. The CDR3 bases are TGTGCCAGCAGTACACGACAGTCCCTCTCTGGGGCCAACGTCCTGACTTTC. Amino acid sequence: CASSTRQSLSGANVLTF.